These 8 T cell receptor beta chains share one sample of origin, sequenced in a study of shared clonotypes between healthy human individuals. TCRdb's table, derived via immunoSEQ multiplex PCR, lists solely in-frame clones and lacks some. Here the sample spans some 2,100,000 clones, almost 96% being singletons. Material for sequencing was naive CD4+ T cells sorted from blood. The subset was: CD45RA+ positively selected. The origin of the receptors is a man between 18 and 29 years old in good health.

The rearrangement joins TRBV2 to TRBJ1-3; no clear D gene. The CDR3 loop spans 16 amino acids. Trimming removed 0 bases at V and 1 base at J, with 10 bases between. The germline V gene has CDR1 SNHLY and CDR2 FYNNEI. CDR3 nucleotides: TGTGCCAGCAGTGAAGCGAGGCAGTTTTCTGGAAACACCATATATTTT. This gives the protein CASSEARQFSGNTIYF.

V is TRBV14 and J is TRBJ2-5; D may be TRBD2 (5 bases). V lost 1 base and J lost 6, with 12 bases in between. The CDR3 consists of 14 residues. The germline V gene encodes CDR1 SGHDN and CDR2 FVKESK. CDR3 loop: CASSQGSAGQTQYF. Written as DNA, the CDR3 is TGTGCCAGCAGCCAAGGGTCCGCGGGCCAGACCCAGTACTTC. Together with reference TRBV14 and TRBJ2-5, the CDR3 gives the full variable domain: EAGVTQFPSHSVIEKGQTVTLRCDPISGHDNLYWYRRVMGKEIKFLLHFVKESKQDESGMPNNRFLAERTGGTYSTLKVQPAELEDSGVYFCASSQGSAGQTQYFGPGTRLLVL.

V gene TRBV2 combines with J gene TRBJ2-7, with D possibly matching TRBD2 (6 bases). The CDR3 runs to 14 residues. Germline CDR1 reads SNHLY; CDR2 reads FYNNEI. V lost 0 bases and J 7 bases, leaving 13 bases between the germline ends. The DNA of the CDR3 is TGTGCCAGCAGTGAAGCGGGAGGAGACTCTGAGCAGTACTTC. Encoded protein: CASSEAGGDSEQYF.

The CDR3 region is CASSMQGNQPQHF. The DNA of the CDR3 is TGTGCCAGTAGTATGCAGGGCAATCAGCCCCAGCATTTT. The chain couples TRBV19 to TRBJ1-5; D uncertain. Trimming shortened V by 3 bases and J by 2 bases, and 5 bases separated the two germline ends. Germline V gives CDR1 LNHDA, CDR2 SQIVND (reference sequence). The CDR3 runs 13 residues.

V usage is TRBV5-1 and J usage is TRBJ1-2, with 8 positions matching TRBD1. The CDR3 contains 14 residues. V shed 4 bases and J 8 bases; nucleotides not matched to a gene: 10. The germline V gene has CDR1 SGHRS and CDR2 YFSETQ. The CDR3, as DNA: TGCGCCAGCAGCCCAGGACAGGGAGAAGTCGGCTACACCTTC. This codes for CASSPGQGEVGYTF.

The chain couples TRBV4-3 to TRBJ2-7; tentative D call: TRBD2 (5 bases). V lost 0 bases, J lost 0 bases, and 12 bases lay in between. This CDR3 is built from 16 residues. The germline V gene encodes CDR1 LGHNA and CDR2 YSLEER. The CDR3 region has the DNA TGCGCCAGCAGCCAAGATCCGGAGGAATACTCCTACGAGCAGTACTTC. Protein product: CASSQDPEEYSYEQYF.

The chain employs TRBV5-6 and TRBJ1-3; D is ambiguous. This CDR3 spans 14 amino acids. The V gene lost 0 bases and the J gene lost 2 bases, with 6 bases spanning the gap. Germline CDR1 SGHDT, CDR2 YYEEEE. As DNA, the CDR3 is TGTGCCAGCAGCTTGGGGTCAGCTGGAAACACCATATATTTT. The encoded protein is CASSLGSAGNTIYF. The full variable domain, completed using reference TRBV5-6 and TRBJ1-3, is DAGVTQSPTHLIKTRGQQVTLRCSPKSGHDTVSWYQQALGQGPQFIFQYYEEEERQRGNFPDRFSGHQFPNYSSELNVNALLLGDSALYLCASSLGSAGNTIYFGEGSWLTVV.

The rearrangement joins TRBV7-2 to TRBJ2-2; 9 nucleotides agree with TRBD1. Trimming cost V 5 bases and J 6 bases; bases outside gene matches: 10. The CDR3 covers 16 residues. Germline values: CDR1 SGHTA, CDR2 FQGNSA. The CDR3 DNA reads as TGTGCCAGCAGCCCTGACAGGGGGAGATCCGCCGGGGAGCTGTTTTTT. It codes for CASSPDRGRSAGELFF.